This TCR beta chain was identified during a study of blood T cell repertoires in COVID-19. Profiled with immunoSEQ multiplex PCR; TCRdb holds only in-frame clones, not every one. The sample lists tens of thousands of clones; 82% were seen once. Per the germline V gene, CDR1 is SGHTA and CDR2 is FQGNSA. This CDR3 has 11 amino acids. Trimming pared 5 bases from V and 0 bases from J, leaving 2 bases between. Input material: peripheral blood. The origin of this receptor is an elderly man with active COVID-19. This chain joins TRBV7-2 and TRBJ2-7; D is uncertain. The CDR3 nucleotides read TGTGCCAGCAGCCACTCCTACGAGCAGTACTTC. Its protein product is CASSHSYEQYF.